Following are 32 T cell receptor beta chains from one sample sequenced in a study of type 1 regulatory T cells. Findings of the study overall: Tr1 cells had a more restricted TCR repertoire than non-Tr1 cells.

These TCRs are of unknown antigen specificity. TCRdb itself ran the reads through MiXCR, one entry per CDR3 protein. The table shows some 71,000 distinct CDR3 sequences, with around 21% occurring only once. The sample taken for sequencing was cultured type 1 regulatory T (Tr1) cells, either the whole culture or a sorted fraction (not recorded which). Receptors originate from a human donor in good health.

This clonotype was detected a few times. The genes are TRBV20-1 and TRBJ1-3, with D possibly TRBD1 on 5 matching bases. This CDR3 is 14 amino acids long. V lost 6 bases and J lost 2, with 14 bases in between. CDR1 is DFQATT and CDR2 is SNEGSKA in the germline V gene (reference sequence). This chain's CDR3 is CSATGAGAGNTIYF. The CDR3 DNA reads as TGCAGTGCCACAGGTGCGGGGGCTGGAAACACCATATATTTT.

This clonotype turned up a few times. The V gene is TRBV12-3 or TRBV12-4, the J gene TRBJ2-3; 7 positions agree with TRBD2. J was trimmed by 2 bases and V by 4 bases; bases with no gene match: 9. The CDR3 loop spans 16 amino acids. For the CDR3, the DNA is TGTGCCAGCAGTTCCACGGGGAGGGCGGCCACAGATACGCAGTATTTT. Protein product: CASSSTGRAATDTQYF.

This clonotype has a handful of counts. V gene TRBV2 combines with J gene TRBJ2-7, with 8 bases aligning to TRBD2. Germline V lookup: CDR1 SNHLY, CDR2 FYNNEI. V lost 5 bases and J lost 4; bases outside the gene matches: 7. CDR3 size: 14 residues. This chain's CDR3 is CASSSGTRNYEQYF. In DNA, the CDR3 is TGTGCCAGCAGTTCCGGGACTAGAAATTACGAGCAGTACTTC.

This sequence joins TRBV5-1 and TRBJ2-1; tentatively, D is TRBD1 (6 bases). V shed 6 bases and J shed 5 bases, with 12 bases lying between them. CDR1 SGHRS and CDR2 YFSETQ come from the germline V gene. The CDR3 has 13 residues. CDR3 in amino acids: CASTRDNHNEQFF. For the CDR3, the DNA is TGCGCCAGCACCCGGGACAACCACAATGAGCAGTTCTTC.

This clonotype was seen a handful of times. The V call is TRBV28, the J call TRBJ1-1; D uncertain. Germline V gives CDR1 MDHEN, CDR2 SYDVKM. The CDR3 length is 15 residues. Between the trimmed V and J ends, which lost 6 bases and 4 bases, there was a span of 18 bases. The CDR3 DNA is TGTGCCAGCAGCCCCAGATTACCGGGAAGCACTGAAGCTTTCTTT. Protein sequence: CASSPRLPGSTEAFF.

The rearrangement links TRBV7-6 to TRBJ1-1; 7 bases are shared with TRBD1. CDR1 is SGHVS and CDR2 is FNYEAQ in the germline V gene. Unmatched junction bases numbered 4, after V lost 5 bases and J lost 4 bases. The CDR3 consists of 13 residues. CDR3 amino acids: CASSRGQRTEAFF. CDR3 nucleotide sequence: TGTGCCAGCAGCCGGGGACAGCGCACTGAAGCTTTCTTT.

The CDR3 nucleotides read TGTGCCTGGAGTCCTTCCTACCGGGGTGAGCAGTTCTTC. Protein: CAWSPSYRGEQFF. The rearrangement links TRBV30 to TRBJ2-1, with TRBD2 as a possible D gene (5 bases). This CDR3 is built from 13 residues. In germline, CDR1 is GTSNPN, CDR2 SVGIG (reference sequence). V was shortened by 2 bases and J by 9 bases, with 14 bases between the two germline ends.

This clonotype was seen only a few times. The chain uses TRBV5-1 and TRBJ1-1; 7 nucleotides line up with TRBD1. Trimming at V came to 0 bases and at J to 8 bases, leaving 4 bases not matched to a gene. The CDR3 extends over 13 amino acids. Germline CDR1 and CDR2: SGHRS and YFSETQ. The DNA for the CDR3 is TGCGCCAGCAGCTTGGGGGGACAGCTCGAAGCTTTCTTT. Protein: CASSLGGQLEAFF.

In this sample, this clonotype turned up a few times. The V gene is TRBV24-1, the J gene TRBJ2-2, with D hard to call. Germline CDR1 reads KGHDR; CDR2 reads SFDVKD. Trimming left V 5 bases short and J 4 bases short, with 13 bases between. The CDR3 consists of 15 residues. CDR3 nucleotides: TGTGCCACCAGTGCCTCAGGATCCTCCACCGGGGAGCTGTTTTTT. It codes for CATSASGSSTGELFF.

The genes are TRBV28 and TRBJ2-1, with D possibly being TRBD1 or TRBD2 (5 bases each). Germline assignment: CDR1 MDHEN and CDR2 SYDVKM. The CDR3 runs 14 residues. Trimming left V 2 bases short and J 6 bases short, with 11 bases between. CDR3 protein: CASSLGGMGNEQFF. The CDR3 nucleotides read TGTGCCAGCAGTTTAGGGGGAATGGGCAATGAGCAGTTCTTC. The variable domain in full, completed from reference TRBV28 and TRBJ2-1, reads DVKVTQSSRYLVKRTGEKVFLECVQDMDHENMFWYRQDPGLGLRLIYFSYDVKMKEKGDIPEGYSVSREKKERFSLILESASTNQTSMYLCASSLGGMGNEQFFGPGTRLTVL.

V usage is TRBV5-1 and J usage is TRBJ2-3; 8 bases are shared with TRBD2. Germline assignment: CDR1 SGHRS and CDR2 YFSETQ. Trimming at V came to 3 bases and at J to 5 bases, leaving 11 bases not matched to a gene. This CDR3 region has 16 residues. The CDR3 sequence is CASSYSGTRALDTQYF. CDR3 sequence (DNA): TGCGCCAGCAGCTATTCCGGGACTAGGGCCTTAGATACGCAGTATTTT.

For this clonotype: The germline gene is not matched at one end of the junction; a read error may be the cause. The chain employs TRBV12-3 or TRBV12-4 and TRBJ2-1, with 9 bases fitting TRBD1. The CDR3 length is 15 residues. CDR3 residues: CAGSFGTGRGDEQFF. The CDR3 coding sequence is TGTGCCGGCAGTTTTGGGACAGGGAGGGGCGATGAGCAGTTCTTC.

The chain carries TRBV10-2 and TRBJ1-5; D gene ambiguous. The CDR3 has 14 amino acids. Germline-derived CDR1 and CDR2 are WSHSY and SAAADI. V shed 7 bases and J shed 0 bases, with 10 bases lying between them. CDR3 sequence reads: CASTPRVSNQPQHF. DNA for the CDR3: TGCGCCAGCACCCCGAGGGTTAGCAATCAGCCCCAGCATTTT.

This chain connects TRBV7-8 to TRBJ2-2, with a tentative D call TRBD1 (7 bases). The V end was cut by 3 bases, the J end by 0 bases, with 11 bases between. Looked up from germline, CDR1 is SGHVS and CDR2 is FQNEAQ. There are 16 residues in the CDR3. CDR3 DNA: TGTGCCAGCAGCTTCCAGGGGGGTGCGAACACCGGGGAGCTGTTTTTT. Protein sequence: CASSFQGGANTGELFF.

This clonotype has just a few counts. This chain links TRBV18 with TRBJ1-3; no clear D. Germline CDR1 reads KGHSH; CDR2 reads LQKENI. This CDR3 has 13 amino acids. V was pared by 0 bases and J by 6 bases, with 6 bases between. CDR3 sequence (DNA): TGTGCCAGCTCACCACCGGGTACAAACACCATATATTTT. Its translation: CASSPPGTNTIYF.

This clonotype has a handful of counts. The chain joins TRBV7-9 to TRBJ2-7; D ambiguous. CDR3 size: 13 residues. The V gene lost 5 bases and the J gene lost 8 bases, with 16 bases spanning the gap. The germline CDR1 and CDR2 sequences are SEHNR and FQNEAQ (reference sequence). CDR3 DNA: TGTGCCAGCAGCCTCTCCTTAGAATTCAAGCAGTACTTC. Its translation: CASSLSLEFKQYF.

This clonotype appeared a few times. The chain employs TRBV7-2 and TRBJ2-7, with D possibly called TRBD1 or TRBD2 (5 bases each). V gave up 3 bases and J gave up 2 bases, with 17 bases separating them. This CDR3 spans 16 amino acids. Germline V gene sequence: CDR1 SGHTA, CDR2 FQGNSA. This CDR3 reads CASSFFGAALTYEQYF. In DNA, the CDR3 is TGTGCCAGCAGCTTCTTCGGGGCGGCGCTTACCTACGAGCAGTACTTC.

This clonotype was seen repeatedly, ten times or more. V usage is TRBV13 and J usage is TRBJ2-3; TRBD1 aligns across 9 bases. Germline lookup yields CDR1 PRHDT and CDR2 FYEKMQ (reference sequence). This CDR3 region has 14 residues. The V segment lost 3 bases and the J segment 4 bases; nucleotides outside the gene matches: 2. The CDR3 sequence: CASSFGQGSDTQYF. The DNA of the CDR3 is TGTGCCAGCAGCTTCGGACAGGGGTCAGATACGCAGTATTTT.

This clonotype was picked up many times. This sequence joins TRBV7-2 and TRBJ2-1; a possible D gene is TRBD1 (5 bases). V dropped 1 base and J dropped 8 bases, with 18 bases sitting between them. This CDR3 has 16 amino acids. The germline V gene has CDR1 SGHTA and CDR2 FQGNSA. Written as DNA, the CDR3 is TGTGCCAGCAGCTTAGGGGGCTCATCACGTGTCTATGAGCAGTTCTTC. This translates into CASSLGGSSRVYEQFF.

The V gene is TRBV3-1, the J gene TRBJ1-5; D not resolved. The CDR3 runs to 14 residues. Germline loops: CDR1 LGHDT, CDR2 YNNKEL (reference sequence). The V end was cut by 0 bases, the J end by 6 bases, with 9 bases between. This chain's CDR3 is CASSQDPGFQPQHF. CDR3 bases: TGTGCCAGCAGCCAAGACCCCGGGTTTCAGCCCCAGCATTTT.

J is TRBJ2-1 and V is TRBV5-1; D perhaps matches TRBD2 (6 bases). The V gene's germline CDR1 is SGHRS and CDR2 YFSETQ. V was cut by 4 bases and J by 4 bases, with 12 bases left in between. CDR3 length: 14 residues. The CDR3, as DNA: TGCGCCAGCAGCACGGGCGGGGCTTACAATGAGCAGTTCTTC. As protein: CASSTGGAYNEQFF.

The genes are TRBV12-3 or TRBV12-4 and TRBJ2-1; D is possibly TRBD1 or TRBD2 (6 bases each). Between the trimmed V and J ends, which lost 3 bases and 3 bases, there was a span of 12 bases. This CDR3 spans 15 amino acids. For the CDR3, the DNA is TGTGCCAGCAGTTTCCGCGGGACAATCTACAATGAGCAGTTCTTC. Protein product: CASSFRGTIYNEQFF.

The chain recombines TRBV20-1 with TRBJ2-4; perhaps D is TRBD1 or TRBD2 (5 bases each). Trimming took 7 bases from V and 0 from J, leaving 7 bases between them. CDR3 length equals 12 residues. In germline, CDR1 is DFQATT, CDR2 SNEGSKA (reference sequence). CDR3 sequence (DNA): TGCAGTGGGGACGGAGCCAAAAACATTCAGTACTTC. Translation: CSGDGAKNIQYF.

This chain links TRBV6-1 with TRBJ1-2; TRBD1 might be the D (5 bases). The CDR3 is made up of 16 amino acids. Trimming removed 2 bases at V and 4 bases at J, with 17 bases between. The V gene's germline CDR1 is MNHNS and CDR2 SASEGT. CDR3 sequence: CASSEIRTGTGYGYTF. In DNA form, the CDR3 reads TGTGCCAGCAGTGAAATCAGAACAGGAACGGGCTATGGCTACACCTTC.

A note on this clonotype: Given a much more abundant clone one base away, this may be a read error. The J gene is TRBJ2-7, the V gene TRBV12-3 or TRBV12-4, with 8 positions matching TRBD2. The length of the CDR3 is 16 residues. The V gene end was trimmed by 5 bases and the J gene end by 4 bases; junction bases not matched to a gene: 13. Here the CDR3 reads CASSPGPAGAVYEQYF. In DNA form, the CDR3 reads TGTGCCAGCAGTCCTGGACCAGCGGGAGCTGTTTACGAGCAGTACTTC.

V gene TRBV7-2 combines with J gene TRBJ1-5; the match to TRBD1 covers 7 bases. The V gene's germline CDR1 is SGHTA and CDR2 FQGNSA. The V and J ends lost 5 bases and 4 bases, in that order; junction bases with no gene match: 8. This CDR3 is 15 amino acids long. The CDR3 is CASSPPGTANQPQHF. The CDR3 DNA reads TGTGCCAGCAGCCCTCCCGGGACAGCGAATCAGCCCCAGCATTTT.

The chain joins TRBV3-1 to TRBJ2-2; D unclear. V was clipped by 4 bases and J by 8 bases, with 8 bases between them. CDR3 length: 12 amino acids. CDR1 is LGHDT, CDR2 YNNKEL, per germline (reference sequence). CDR3 residues: CASSLGRGELFF. The CDR3 nucleotides read TGTGCCAGCAGCCTAGGTCGGGGGGAGCTGTTTTTT.

The chain carries TRBV5-1 and TRBJ2-7; TRBD1 matches 10 bases. CDR1 and CDR2 from the germline V gene are SGHRS and YFSETQ. Trimming at V came to 4 bases and at J to 5 bases, leaving 6 bases not matched to a gene. The CDR3 contains 14 residues. In DNA, the CDR3 is TGCGCCAGCAGCCGGGGACAGGGGACCAACGAGCAGTACTTC. The encoded protein is CASSRGQGTNEQYF.

This clonotype has only a few counts. V is TRBV7-9 and J is TRBJ2-7; D may match TRBD1 or TRBD2 (5 bases each). The germline CDR1 and CDR2 sequences are SEHNR and FQNEAQ (reference sequence). The V and J ends lost 6 bases and 9 bases respectively, with 18 bases between them. The CDR3 has 13 residues. Here the CDR3 reads CASRTQERPGQYF. CDR3 nucleotide sequence: TGTGCCAGCAGAACACAGGAGCGGCCTGGGCAGTACTTC.

Only a few counts were recorded for this clonotype. The chain couples TRBV20-1 to TRBJ2-1, with D hard to call. The germline CDR1 and CDR2 sequences are DFQATT and SNEGSKA (reference sequence). V was cut by 6 bases and J by 7 bases, with 13 bases left in between. This CDR3 has 12 residues. CDR3: CSAETLTNEQFF. CDR3 coding DNA: TGCAGTGCCGAGACGTTAACGAATGAGCAGTTCTTC.

This clonotype turned up a few times. This chain uses TRBV10-3 with TRBJ2-7; 8 bases match TRBD1. This CDR3 region has 13 residues. From germline, CDR1 is ENHRY and CDR2 SYGVKD. Germline trimming cut 10 bases from V and 2 bases from J; bases unmatched to any gene: 7. The CDR3 nucleotides read TGTGCCACCAAACAGGGGGTTCCCTACGAGCAGTACTTC. Protein sequence: CATKQGVPYEQYF.

The chain combines TRBV5-1 with TRBJ2-7; 9 bases agree with TRBD1. Germline CDR1 and CDR2: SGHRS and YFSETQ. V gave up 2 bases and J gave up 6 bases; unmatched junction bases: 6. There are 14 residues in the CDR3. CDR3 bases: TGCGCCAGCAGCTTTCGGACAGGGGAGGGCGAGCAGTACTTC. Translated: CASSFRTGEGEQYF.